One sample yielded the 18 T cell receptor beta chains listed below, sequenced in a study of long-term antiretroviral therapy in people with HIV. It was version v3.0 of the immunoSEQ assay that was run at survey level. Using immunoSEQ multiplex PCR, the repertoire was profiled, and TCRdb retains in-frame clones only, with some absent. Among about 14,000 clones listed, approximately 88% were seen once. The sample in question was unsorted PBMCs, obtained 6.2 years after starting antiretroviral therapy. All receptors derive from a man aged 35 to 55 with HIV.

The chain carries TRBV11-3 and TRBJ2-3; 9 bases are a match to TRBD1. Trimming removed 5 bases from V and 2 bases from J; junction bases left unmatched: 5. The CDR3 sequence is 15 residues long. Germline CDR1 reads SGHNT; CDR2 reads YENEEA. The CDR3 is CASSPGTGNTDTQYF. The CDR3 region has the DNA TGTGCCAGCAGCCCTGGGACAGGGAACACAGATACGCAGTATTTT.

The chain uses TRBV7-3 and TRBJ2-4; D is perhaps TRBD1 or TRBD2 (5 bases each). This CDR3 has 14 amino acids. Trimming shortened V by 5 bases and J by 5 bases, and 13 bases separated the two germline ends. Germline CDR1 and CDR2: SGHTA and FQGTGA. The CDR3 loop reads CASSQSGRQNIQYF. As DNA, the CDR3 is TGTGCCAGCAGCCAGTCGGGACGACAAAACATTCAGTACTTC. Together with reference TRBV7-3 and TRBJ2-4, the CDR3 gives the full variable domain: GAGVSQTPSNKVTEKGKYVELRCDPISGHTALYWYRQSLGQGPEFLIYFQGTGAADDSGLPNDRFFAVRPEGSVSTLKIQRTERGDSAVYLCASSQSGRQNIQYFGAGTRLSVL.

The V gene is TRBV5-1, the J gene TRBJ2-7; D ambiguous. With 3 bases removed from V and 3 bases from J, the gap between germline ends came to 4 bases. The CDR3 extends over 11 amino acids. Germline CDR1 and CDR2: SGHRS and YFSETQ. CDR3 DNA sequence: TGCGCCAGCAGCTCCCTCTACGAGCAGTACTTC. Translation gives CASSSLYEQYF.

The chain carries TRBV5-6 and TRBJ2-5; D gene unclear. Trimming took 0 bases from V and 2 from J, leaving 5 bases between them. CDR1 is SGHDT, CDR2 YYEEEE, per germline. The CDR3 runs to 13 residues. The CDR3 protein is CASSLANQETQYF. CDR3 coding DNA: TGTGCCAGCAGCTTGGCCAATCAAGAGACCCAGTACTTC. Combining the CDR3 with reference TRBV5-6 and TRBJ2-5 gives the whole variable domain DAGVTQSPTHLIKTRGQQVTLRCSPKSGHDTVSWYQQALGQGPQFIFQYYEEEERQRGNFPDRFSGHQFPNYSSELNVNALLLGDSALYLCASSLANQETQYFGPGTRLLVL.

For the CDR3, the DNA is TGTGCCAGCAGCTGGCGGAACTCTGGAAACACCATATATTTT. Translation: CASSWRNSGNTIYF. The chain is built from TRBV28 and TRBJ1-3; D gene uncertain. V gave up 6 bases and J gave up 0 bases, with 9 bases separating them. This CDR3 region has 14 residues. Germline-derived CDR1 and CDR2 are MDHEN and SYDVKM.

The CDR3 region has the DNA TGTGCCAGCAGCTTATCTGAGTACACTGAAGCTTTCTTT. As protein: CASSLSEYTEAFF. The V gene is TRBV7-9, the J gene TRBJ1-1; D remains unclear. V lost 2 bases to trimming and J lost 3 bases, with 7 bases between them. In germline, CDR1 is SEHNR, CDR2 FQNEAQ (reference sequence). The length of the CDR3 is 13 residues.

The chain uses TRBV10-3 and TRBJ1-2; D is ambiguous. CDR1 and CDR2 (germline): ENHRY, SYGVKD. The CDR3 covers 14 residues. The V end lost 3 bases, the J end lost 2 bases, and 10 bases lay between the germline ends. CDR3 sequence: CAISEGKTNYGYTF. As DNA, the CDR3 is TGTGCCATCAGTGAAGGAAAGACAAACTATGGCTACACCTTC.

The rearrangement joins TRBV27 to TRBJ2-2; D is unclear. Trimming took off 0 bases at V and 4 bases at J, with 9 bases between the two ends. CDR3 length: 15 amino acids. Looked up from germline, CDR1 is MNHEY and CDR2 is SMNVEV (reference sequence). The CDR3 nucleotides are TGTGCCAGCAGTTTATCTAACTCCCCCACCGGGGAGCTGTTTTTT. Translation: CASSLSNSPTGELFF.

The chain carries TRBV7-9 and TRBJ1-5; no reliable D call. Germline V CDR1 and CDR2: SEHNR, FQNEAQ (reference sequence). Deletions cut 1 base from V and 5 bases from J, with 12 bases between. This CDR3 has 15 amino acids. CDR3 amino acids: CASSLVEGAHQPQHF. In DNA, the CDR3 is TGTGCCAGCAGCTTAGTCGAAGGAGCCCATCAGCCCCAGCATTTT.

The sample holds a few counts of this clone. The chain recombines TRBV30 with TRBJ2-4; 7 bases line up with TRBD2. Germline V gives CDR1 GTSNPN, CDR2 SVGIG (reference sequence). The CDR3 covers 18 residues. V dropped 0 bases and J dropped 1; count of bases not matched to a gene: 12. The CDR3 nucleotides are TGTGCCTGGAGTGTATCCATCGGGCGGGAGAGGGCCAAAAACATTCAGTACTTC. It is translated as CAWSVSIGRERAKNIQYF.

The V call is TRBV5-1, the J call TRBJ1-4; 8 positions match TRBD1. The V gene's germline CDR1 is SGHRS and CDR2 YFSETQ. The J segment lost 7 bases and the V segment lost 4 bases, leaving 6 bases of the junction unmatched. The CDR3 has 14 amino acids. The CDR3 protein is CASSRGQGSEKLFF. Here the CDR3 DNA reads TGCGCCAGCAGCAGAGGACAGGGTAGTGAAAAACTGTTTTTT.

The chain couples TRBV6-1 to TRBJ2-1; D might be TRBD1 (8 bases). Trimming cost V 7 bases and J 12 bases, with 22 bases left between them. Germline loops: CDR1 MNHNS, CDR2 SASEGT. CDR3 length: 14 residues. CDR3 in amino acids: CASTQGQGGFWQFF. The CDR3 DNA is TGTGCCAGCACCCAAGGACAGGGAGGGTTTTGGCAGTTCTTC.

The gene calls are TRBV29-1 and TRBJ2-2; D might be TRBD1 (5 bases). Germline CDR1 reads SQVTM; CDR2 reads ANQGSEA. Deletions cut 0 bases from V and 4 bases from J, with 15 bases between. This CDR3 contains 16 residues. As DNA, the CDR3 is TGCAGCGTTGAAGATCTAGGGGAAGGGGTCACCGGGGAGCTGTTTTTT. It translates to CSVEDLGEGVTGELFF.

The CDR3 region is CASSSQTQGAGNEQFF. The CDR3, as DNA: TGCGCCAGCAGCTCTCAAACACAGGGGGCGGGCAATGAGCAGTTCTTC. This chain joins TRBV5-1 and TRBJ2-1; 9 bases agree with TRBD1. The CDR3 is 16 amino acids. CDR1 and CDR2 from the germline V gene are SGHRS and YFSETQ. Trimming removed 3 bases from V and 6 bases from J; junction bases left unmatched: 10.

This clone was observed a single time. The V and J genes are TRBV9 and TRBJ2-1, with 7 bases fitting TRBD2. V gave up 4 bases and J gave up 10 bases; unmatched junction bases: 5. This CDR3 spans 12 amino acids. CDR1 and CDR2 from the germline V gene are SGDLS and YYNGEE. The CDR3 DNA is TGTGCCAGCAGCTTTACAGCGGGAGAGCAGTTCTTC. Its protein is CASSFTAGEQFF.

The chain employs TRBV5-4 and TRBJ2-2; 10 bases are shared with TRBD1. Germline V gene sequence: CDR1 SGHNT, CDR2 YYREEE (reference sequence). The CDR3 has 15 amino acids. The junction had 6 bases not matched to a gene; V was cut back by 6 bases and J by 4 bases. CDR3 protein: CASTGGTGATGELFF. CDR3 DNA: TGTGCCAGCACGGGGGGGACAGGGGCCACCGGGGAGCTGTTTTTT.

The gene calls are TRBV25-1 and TRBJ1-3; D is perhaps TRBD1 (6 bases). Trimming removed 4 bases at V and 1 base at J, with 14 bases between. This CDR3 has 16 residues. Germline values: CDR1 MGHDK, CDR2 SYGVNS. CDR3 sequence: CASSVAGTGSGNTIYF. DNA for the CDR3: TGTGCCAGCAGTGTGGCCGGTACAGGGTCTGGAAACACCATATATTTT.

The chain combines TRBV5-1 with TRBJ2-5; TRBD1 matches 7 bases. Germline CDR1 SGHRS, CDR2 YFSETQ. The J segment lost 5 bases and the V segment lost 4 bases, leaving 8 bases of the junction unmatched. The CDR3 is 14 amino acids. The CDR3 is CASSRNRGAETQYF. The CDR3 nucleotides are TGCGCCAGCAGCAGAAACAGGGGAGCCGAGACCCAGTACTTC.